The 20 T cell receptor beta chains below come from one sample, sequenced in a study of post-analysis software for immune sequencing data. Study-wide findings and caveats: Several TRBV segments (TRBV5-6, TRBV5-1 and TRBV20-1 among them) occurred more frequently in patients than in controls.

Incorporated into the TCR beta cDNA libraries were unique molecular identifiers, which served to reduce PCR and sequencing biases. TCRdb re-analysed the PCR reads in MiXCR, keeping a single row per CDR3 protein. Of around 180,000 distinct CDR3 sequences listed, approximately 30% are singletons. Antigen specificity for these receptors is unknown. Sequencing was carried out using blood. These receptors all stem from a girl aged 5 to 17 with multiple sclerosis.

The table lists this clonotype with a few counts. This CDR3 reads CASSEWVQDTQYF. DNA for the CDR3: TGTGCCAGCAGTGAATGGGTGCAAGATACGCAGTATTTT. The genes are TRBV6-1 and TRBJ2-3; D gene uncertain. CDR1 and CDR2 from the germline V gene are MNHNS and SASEGT. Trimming left V 2 bases short and J 5 bases short, with 8 bases between. This CDR3 region has 13 residues.

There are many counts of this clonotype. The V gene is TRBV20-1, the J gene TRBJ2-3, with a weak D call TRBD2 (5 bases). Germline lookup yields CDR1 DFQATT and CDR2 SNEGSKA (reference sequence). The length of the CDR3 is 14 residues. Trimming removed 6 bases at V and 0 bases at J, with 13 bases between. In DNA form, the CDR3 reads TGCAGTGCCGGAGGTAGCGATAGCACAGATACGCAGTATTTT. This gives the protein CSAGGSDSTDTQYF.

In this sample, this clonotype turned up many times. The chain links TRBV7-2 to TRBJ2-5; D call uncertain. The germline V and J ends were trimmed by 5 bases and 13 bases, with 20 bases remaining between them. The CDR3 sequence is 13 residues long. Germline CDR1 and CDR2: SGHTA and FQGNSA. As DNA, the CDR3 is TGTGCCAGCAGCCTTACCGCCTCCTTCAAGGCGTACTTC. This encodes CASSLTASFKAYF.

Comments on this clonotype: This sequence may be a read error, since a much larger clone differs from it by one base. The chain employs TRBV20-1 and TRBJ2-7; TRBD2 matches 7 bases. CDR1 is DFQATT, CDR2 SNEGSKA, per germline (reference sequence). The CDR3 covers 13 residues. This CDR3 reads CSASRDYSYGQYF. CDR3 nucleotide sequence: TGCAGTGCTAGCCGGGACTATTCCTACGGGCAGTACTTC.

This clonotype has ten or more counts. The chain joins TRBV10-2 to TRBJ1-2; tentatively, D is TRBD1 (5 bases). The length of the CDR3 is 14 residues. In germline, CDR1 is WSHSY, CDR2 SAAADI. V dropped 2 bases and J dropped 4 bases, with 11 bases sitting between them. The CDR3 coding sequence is TGCGCCAGCAGTGAGACCGGGACCCCCTATGGCTACACCTTC. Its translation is CASSETGTPYGYTF.

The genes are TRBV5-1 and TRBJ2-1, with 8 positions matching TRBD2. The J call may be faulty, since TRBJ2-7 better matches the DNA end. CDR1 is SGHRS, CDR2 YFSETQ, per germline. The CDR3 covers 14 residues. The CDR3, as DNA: TGCGCCAGCAGCTCTTCGGGGGGGTACAATGAGCAGTACTTC. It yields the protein CASSSSGGYNEQYF.

CDR3 protein: CSAGGAKNIQYF. The DNA for the CDR3 is TGCAGTGCTGGAGGAGCCAAAAACATTCAGTACTTC. J is TRBJ2-4 and V is TRBV20-1, with D perhaps TRBD2 (5 bases). V was pared by 5 bases and J by 0 bases, with 5 bases between. Germline V gene lookup returns CDR1 DFQATT and CDR2 SNEGSKA (reference sequence). The CDR3 runs to 12 residues.

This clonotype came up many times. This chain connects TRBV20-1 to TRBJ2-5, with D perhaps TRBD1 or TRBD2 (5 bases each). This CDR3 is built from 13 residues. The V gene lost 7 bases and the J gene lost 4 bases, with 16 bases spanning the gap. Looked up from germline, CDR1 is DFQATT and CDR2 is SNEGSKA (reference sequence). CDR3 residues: CSVPGRTSETQYF. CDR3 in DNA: TGCAGTGTTCCGGGACGCACATCAGAGACCCAGTACTTC.

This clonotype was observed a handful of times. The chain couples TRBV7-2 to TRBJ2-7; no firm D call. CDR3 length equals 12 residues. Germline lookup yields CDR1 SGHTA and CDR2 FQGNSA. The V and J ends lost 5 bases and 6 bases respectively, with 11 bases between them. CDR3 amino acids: CASSRLMGEQYF. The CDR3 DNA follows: TGTGCCAGCAGCCGCCTTATGGGCGAGCAGTACTTC.

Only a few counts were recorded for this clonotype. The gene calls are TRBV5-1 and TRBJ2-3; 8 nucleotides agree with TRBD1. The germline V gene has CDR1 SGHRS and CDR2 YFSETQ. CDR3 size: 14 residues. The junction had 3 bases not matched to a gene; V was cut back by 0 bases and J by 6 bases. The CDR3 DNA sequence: TGCGCCAGCAGCTTGGGGACAGGGCGGGATACGCAGTATTTT. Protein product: CASSLGTGRDTQYF.

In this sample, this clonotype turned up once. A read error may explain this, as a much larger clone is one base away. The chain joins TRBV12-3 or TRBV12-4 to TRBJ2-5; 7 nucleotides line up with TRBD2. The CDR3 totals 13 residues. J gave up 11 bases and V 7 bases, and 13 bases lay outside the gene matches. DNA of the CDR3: TGTGCCAGCAAGCGGGACGATGACAATGAGCAGTACTTC. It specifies CASKRDDDNEQYF.

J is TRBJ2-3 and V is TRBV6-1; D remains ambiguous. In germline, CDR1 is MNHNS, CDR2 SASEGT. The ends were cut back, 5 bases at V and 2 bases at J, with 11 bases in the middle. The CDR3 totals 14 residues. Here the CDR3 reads CASSPDIDTDTQYF. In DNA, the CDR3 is TGTGCCAGCAGTCCCGACATCGACACAGATACGCAGTATTTT.

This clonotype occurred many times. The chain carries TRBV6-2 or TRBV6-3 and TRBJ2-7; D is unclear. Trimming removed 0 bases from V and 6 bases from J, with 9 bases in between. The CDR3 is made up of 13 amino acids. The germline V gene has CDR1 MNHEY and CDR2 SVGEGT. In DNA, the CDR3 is TGTGCCAGCAGTTACTCGAGTACGACCGAGCAGTACTTC. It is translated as CASSYSSTTEQYF.

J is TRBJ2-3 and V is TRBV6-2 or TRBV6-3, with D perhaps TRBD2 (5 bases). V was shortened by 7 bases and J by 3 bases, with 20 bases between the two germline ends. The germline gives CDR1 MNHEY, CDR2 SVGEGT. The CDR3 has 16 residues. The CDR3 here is CASTITGLAETDTQYF. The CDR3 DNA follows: TGTGCCAGCACTATCACTGGGCTAGCCGAAACAGATACGCAGTATTTT.

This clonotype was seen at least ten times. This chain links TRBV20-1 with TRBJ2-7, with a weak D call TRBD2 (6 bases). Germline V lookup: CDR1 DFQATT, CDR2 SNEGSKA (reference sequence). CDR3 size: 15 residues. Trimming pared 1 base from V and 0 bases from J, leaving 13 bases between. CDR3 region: CSARVPGGSSYEQYF. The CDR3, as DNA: TGCAGTGCTAGAGTCCCCGGAGGGAGCTCCTACGAGCAGTACTTC.

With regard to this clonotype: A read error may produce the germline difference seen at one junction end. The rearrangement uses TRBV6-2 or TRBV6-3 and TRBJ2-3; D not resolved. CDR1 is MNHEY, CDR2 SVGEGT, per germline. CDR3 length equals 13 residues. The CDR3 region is CTSSYGRPDTQYF. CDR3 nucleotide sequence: TGTACCAGCAGCTACGGACGGCCAGATACGCAGTATTTT.

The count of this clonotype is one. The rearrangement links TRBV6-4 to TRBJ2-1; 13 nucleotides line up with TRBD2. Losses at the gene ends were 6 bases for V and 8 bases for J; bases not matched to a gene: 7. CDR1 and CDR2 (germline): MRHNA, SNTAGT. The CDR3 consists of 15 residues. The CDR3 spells CASSATSGGAYEQFF. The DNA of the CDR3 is TGTGCCAGCAGCGCTACTAGCGGGGGGGCCTATGAGCAGTTCTTC.

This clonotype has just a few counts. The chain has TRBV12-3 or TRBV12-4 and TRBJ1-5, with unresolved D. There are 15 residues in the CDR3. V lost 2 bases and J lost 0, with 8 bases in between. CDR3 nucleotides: TGTGCCAGCAGTTTAACCGGGAATAGCAATCAGCCCCAGCATTTT. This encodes CASSLTGNSNQPQHF.

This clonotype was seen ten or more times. The CDR3 protein is CSVVPGLAGDVTQYF. The CDR3 region has the DNA TGCAGCGTTGTCCCGGGACTAGCGGGAGACGTTACGCAGTATTTT. The genes are TRBV29-1 and TRBJ2-3; 14 bases are shared with TRBD2. Trimming cost V 4 bases and J 8 bases; bases outside gene matches: 8. CDR3 length equals 15 residues. Germline CDR1 reads SQVTM; CDR2 reads ANQGSEA.

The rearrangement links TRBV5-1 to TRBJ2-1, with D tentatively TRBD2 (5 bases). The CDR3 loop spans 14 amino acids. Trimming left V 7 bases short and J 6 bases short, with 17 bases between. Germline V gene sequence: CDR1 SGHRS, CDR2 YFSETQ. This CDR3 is CASGGGLDFNEQFF. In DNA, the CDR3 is TGCGCCAGCGGCGGTGGACTGGACTTCAATGAGCAGTTCTTC. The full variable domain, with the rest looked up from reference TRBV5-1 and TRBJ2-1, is KAGVTQTPRYLIKTRGQQVTLSCSPISGHRSVSWYQQTPGQGLQFLFEYFSETQRNKGNFPGRFSGRQFSNSRSEMNVSTLELGDSALYLCASGGGLDFNEQFFGPGTRLTVL.